This T cell receptor (beta chain) stems from a study of tumor-infiltrating lymphocytes in oesophageal squamous cell carcinoma. Trimming cost V 9 bases and J 0 bases; bases outside gene matches: 13. This CDR3 is 18 amino acids long. CDR1 and CDR2 from the germline V gene are SNHLY and FYNNEI. One entry per CDR3 protein results from TCRdb running MiXCR on the PCR reads. The sample records tens of thousands of distinct CDR3 sequences, around 34% being singletons. This clonotype has a count of ten or more. The clonotype originates from a female donor with esophageal squamous cell carcinoma. Sequenced input: esophageal tumor tissue. The V call is TRBV2, the J call TRBJ2-6, with 8 bases identical to TRBD1. The CDR3 bases are TGTGCCAGGGCAGACAGGGGTCCGCCTCTCTCTGGGGCCAACGTCCTGACTTTC. This gives the protein CARADRGPPLSGANVLTF. The full variable domain, its missing parts supplied by reference TRBV2 and TRBJ2-6, is EPEVTQTPSHQVTQMGQEVILRCVPISNHLYFYWYRQILGQKVEFLVSFYNNEISEKSEIFDDQFSVERPDGSNFTLKIRSTKLEDSAMYFCARADRGPPLSGANVLTFGAGSRLTVL.